In its sample, the clone carrying this T cell receptor (beta chain) was seen a few times. Its antigen remains unknown. Next came a second PCR, run for roughly 6 to 11 cycles, which used a sample-barcoded 5' primer along with a J-beta primer mix. Each cDNA molecule was tagged by a template-switch adaptor that had 12 random nucleotides. TCRdb reprocessed the 5' RACE reads via MiXCR and lists one record per CDR3 protein. The data show about 670,000 distinct CDR3 sequences, around 38% seen once. Germline loops: CDR1 MDHEN, CDR2 SYDVKM. This CDR3 comprises 17 residues. Trimming left V 4 bases short and J 0 bases short, with 13 bases between. This specimen comes from a study of blood T cells in healthy people across ages. Study observations and caveats: Researchers said unsorted PBMCs prevented a conclusive naive versus antigen-experienced comparison.

PBMCs numbering at least 7 million were isolated per sample. This TCR came from a man aged 80 or over in good health. Sequencing was performed on blood. The V and J genes are TRBV28 and TRBJ2-6; tentative D call: TRBD2 (6 bases). The CDR3 DNA sequence: TGTGCCAGCAGTTCACCGGGAGCTACCTCTGGGGCCAACGTCCTGACTTTC. Amino acid sequence: CASSSPGATSGANVLTF.